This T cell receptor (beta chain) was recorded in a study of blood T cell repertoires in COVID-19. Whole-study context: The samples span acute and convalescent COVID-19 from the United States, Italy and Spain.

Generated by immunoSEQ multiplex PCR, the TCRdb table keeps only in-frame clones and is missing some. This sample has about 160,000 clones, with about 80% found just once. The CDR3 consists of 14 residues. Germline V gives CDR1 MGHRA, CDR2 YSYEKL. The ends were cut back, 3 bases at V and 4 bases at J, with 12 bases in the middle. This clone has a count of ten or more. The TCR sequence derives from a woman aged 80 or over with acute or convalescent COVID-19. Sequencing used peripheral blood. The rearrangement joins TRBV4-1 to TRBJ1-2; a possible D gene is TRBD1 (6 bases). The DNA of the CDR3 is TGCGCCAGCAGCCACGAGACAGGCCCCTATGGCTACACCTTC. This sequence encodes CASSHETGPYGYTF.